The present T cell receptor beta chain was sequenced within a study of beta chain features in type 1 diabetes. The germline gives CDR1 SQVTM, CDR2 ANQGSEA. The CDR3 is 14 amino acids. V gave up 4 bases and J gave up 3 bases; unmatched junction bases: 5. Using CD45RO/CCR7/CD25/CD127/CD95/CD27, CD4+ naive, central memory, regulatory and stem cell-like memory cells were sorted. TCRB transcripts that were expressed got sequenced, as all of the isolated RNA had been reverse transcribed. Profiled with immunoSEQ multiplex PCR; TCRdb holds only in-frame clones, not every one. The table shows roughly 120,000 clones, with roughly 40% occurring only once.

V is TRBV29-1 and J is TRBJ2-2; 7 bases match TRBD2. This TCR was sampled from a woman between 18 and 30 years old in good health. The sample consisted of stem cell memory CD4+ T cells from blood. The CDR3 sequence is CSVVVAGHTGELFF. CDR3 bases: TGCAGCGTTGTGGTAGCGGGTCACACCGGGGAGCTGTTTTTT.